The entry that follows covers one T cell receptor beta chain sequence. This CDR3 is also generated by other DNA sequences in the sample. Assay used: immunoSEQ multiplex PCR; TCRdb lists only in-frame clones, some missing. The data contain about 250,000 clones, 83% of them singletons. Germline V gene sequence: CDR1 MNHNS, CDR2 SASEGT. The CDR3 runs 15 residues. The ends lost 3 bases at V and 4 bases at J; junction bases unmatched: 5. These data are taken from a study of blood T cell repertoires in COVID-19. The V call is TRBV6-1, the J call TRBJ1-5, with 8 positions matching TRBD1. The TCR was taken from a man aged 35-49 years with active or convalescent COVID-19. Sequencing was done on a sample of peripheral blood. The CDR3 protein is CASSDQDRANQPQHF. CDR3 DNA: TGTGCCAGCAGTGATCAGGACAGGGCGAATCAGCCCCAGCATTTT.